This T cell receptor (beta chain) was obtained from a study of cytomegalovirus exposure and HLA in healthy donors. Overall study context: A later analysis reported the same platform for the 110 or so validation repertoires and the 650 to 750 first-cohort repertoires. Study-wide points: In vitro, a few CMV-associated chains proved specific for CMV antigens. The TCR clusters that emerged in the first cohort tended, a later analysis found, to co-occur in the 110 or so validation repertoires.

Method: immunoSEQ multiplex PCR; TCRdb's copy keeps in-frame clones and lacks some. The sample has 200,000 to 250,000 clones; around 87% are singletons. V shed 4 bases and J 4 bases; nucleotides not matched to a gene: 9. Germline-derived CDR1 and CDR2 are SGHVS and FNYEAQ. This CDR3 has 17 residues. About this clone: What it binds is not known.

The gene calls are TRBV7-6 and TRBJ2-3, with 12 nucleotides matching TRBD2. The origin of this receptor is a woman aged 18-29 years in good health and CMV-seropositive. Source material: PBMCs. The CDR3 sequence is CASSSSTSGSIADTQYF. CDR3 sequence (DNA): TGTGCCAGCAGCTCATCGACTAGCGGGAGTATCGCAGATACGCAGTATTTT.